The 26 T cell receptor beta chains reported below all come from one sample, sequenced in a study of cytomegalovirus exposure and HLA in healthy donors. 60 Vbeta and 13 Jbeta primers were used in PCR. TCRdb keeps only in-frame clones here, not all; method: immunoSEQ multiplex PCR. The repertoire holds approximately 75,000 clones, with roughly 71% as singletons. Sequenced: PBMCs. The source of these receptors is a woman between 55 and 75 years old in good health and CMV-seropositive.

This chain uses TRBV19 with TRBJ2-7, with a tentative D call TRBD2 (6 bases). Trimming removed 2 bases at V and 4 bases at J, with 18 bases between. Germline CDR1 reads LNHDA; CDR2 reads SQIVND (reference sequence). This CDR3 has 16 residues. The CDR3 coding sequence is TGTGCCAGTAGTATAATGGAGGAGGGGCCTCCTTACGAGCAGTACTTC. It is translated as CASSIMEEGPPYEQYF. The whole variable domain, remainder taken from reference TRBV19 and TRBJ2-7, is DGGITQSPKYLFRKEGQNVTLSCEQNLNHDAMYWYRQDPGQGLRLIYYSQIVNDFQKGDIAEGYSVSREKKESFPLTVTSAQKNPTAFYLCASSIMEEGPPYEQYFGPGTRLTVT.

The chain uses TRBV5-1 and TRBJ1-3; D unclear. V lost 1 base, J lost 0 bases, and 17 bases lay in between. CDR3 length: 18 amino acids. The germline CDR1 and CDR2 sequences are SGHRS and YFSETQ. Here the CDR3 DNA reads TGCGCCAGCAGCTTGAAATTGTCCACAGTCAGCTCTGGAAACACCATATATTTT. Translating gives CASSLKLSTVSSGNTIYF.

The chain employs TRBV6-5 and TRBJ1-1; 8 bases line up with TRBD1. CDR3 length equals 13 residues. With 0 bases clipped from V and 7 bases from J, the junction kept 1 base outside the gene matches. The V gene's germline CDR1 is MNHEY and CDR2 SVGAGI. For the CDR3, the DNA is TGTGCCAGCAGTTACTCCGGACAGGGTGAAGCTTTCTTT. Translating it yields CASSYSGQGEAFF.

The CDR3 DNA sequence: TGTGCCAGCAGCTTAAATTTCGGACAGGGGGCGCTTGGAGCTTTCTTT. Translating gives CASSLNFGQGALGAFF. V and J are TRBV5-8 and TRBJ1-1, with 11 positions matching TRBD1. The CDR3 runs 16 residues. Losses at the gene ends were 2 bases for V and 10 bases for J; bases not matched to a gene: 13. CDR1 is SGHTS and CDR2 is YDEGEE in the germline V gene.

V is TRBV7-2 and J is TRBJ2-4, with a possible D match to TRBD2 (6 bases). The V end lost 1 base, the J end lost 6 bases, and 10 bases lay between the germline ends. This CDR3 region has 14 residues. Per the germline V gene, CDR1 is SGHTA and CDR2 is FQGNSA. CDR3 sequence (DNA): TGTGCCAGCAGCTTAGGGACTACCTTAAACATTCAGTACTTC. Its translation: CASSLGTTLNIQYF.

This chain uses TRBV20-1 with TRBJ2-1; D possibly corresponds to TRBD1 (5 bases). Trimming took off 6 bases at V and 10 bases at J, with 13 bases between the two ends. The CDR3 covers 11 residues. The germline V gene encodes CDR1 DFQATT and CDR2 SNEGSKA (reference sequence). The CDR3 spells CSALPRGEQFF. The CDR3 DNA is TGCAGTGCCCTACCTAGGGGAGAGCAGTTCTTC.

V and J are TRBV18 and TRBJ1-1; D is possibly TRBD1 (5 bases). Germline V gives CDR1 KGHSH, CDR2 LQKENI. This CDR3 contains 18 residues. The germline V and J ends were trimmed by 3 bases and 1 base, with 21 bases remaining between them. The CDR3 DNA reads as TGTGCCAGCTCACCTAAGTCGTTAGTAGATAGGGGGAACACTGAAGCTTTCTTT. It translates to CASSPKSLVDRGNTEAFF.

This clone was seen only once. The rearrangement joins TRBV5-6 to TRBJ1-2, with 8 bases that match TRBD1. CDR1 SGHDT and CDR2 YYEEEE come from the germline V gene. The V segment lost 4 bases and the J segment 4 bases; nucleotides outside the gene matches: 3. This CDR3 has 13 amino acids. Written as DNA, the CDR3 is TGTGCCAGCAGCCGGGACAGGACCTATGGCTACACCTTC. It translates to CASSRDRTYGYTF.

The chain couples TRBV2 to TRBJ2-1; TRBD2 might be the D (5 bases). Germline V gene sequence: CDR1 SNHLY, CDR2 FYNNEI. The ends were cut back, 8 bases at V and 1 base at J, with 12 bases in the middle. The CDR3 sequence is 14 residues long. The CDR3 coding sequence is TGTGCCAGCCTGCCTGACTATTCCTACAATGAGCAGTTCTTC. Encoded protein: CASLPDYSYNEQFF.

J is TRBJ2-7 and V is TRBV4-1; maybe TRBD1 (6 bases). V gave up 4 bases and J gave up 2 bases, with 18 bases separating them. The length of the CDR3 is 16 residues. The V gene's germline CDR1 is MGHRA and CDR2 YSYEKL. CDR3 region: CASSRLPGDATYEQYF. CDR3 nucleotide sequence: TGCGCCAGCAGCCGCCTTCCAGGGGACGCCACCTACGAGCAGTACTTC.

The J gene is TRBJ2-3, the V gene TRBV5-1, with 10 bases that match TRBD2. The junction had 4 bases not matched to a gene; V was cut back by 1 base and J by 2 bases. Germline V gene data show CDR1 as SGHRS and CDR2 as YFSETQ. CDR3 size: 16 residues. The CDR3, as DNA: TGCGCCAGCAGCTTGAGCGGGGGGGGTTCCACAGATACGCAGTATTTT. This gives the protein CASSLSGGGSTDTQYF.

CDR3 loop: CATRVSAVFSGANVLTF. CDR3 sequence (DNA): TGTGCCACCAGAGTCTCGGCGGTTTTCTCTGGGGCCAACGTCCTGACTTTC. The rearrangement uses TRBV15 and TRBJ2-6; D uncertain. This CDR3 contains 17 residues. V gave up 6 bases and J gave up 0 bases, with 15 bases separating them. Germline V gene lookup returns CDR1 LNHNV and CDR2 YYDKDF (reference sequence).

J is TRBJ1-6 and V is TRBV11-2; the match to TRBD1 covers 7 bases. The trim removed 0 bases at V and 8 bases at J, leaving 7 bases unmatched. Germline CDR1 and CDR2: SGHAT and FQNNGV. This CDR3 spans 16 amino acids. The CDR3 DNA sequence: TGTGCCAGCAGCTTAGAACCAGGGACAGATTATTCACCCCTCCACTTT. It is translated as CASSLEPGTDYSPLHF. Full variable domain (missing parts from reference TRBV11-2 and TRBJ1-6): EAGVAQSPRYKIIEKRQSVAFWCNPISGHATLYWYQQILGQGPKLLIQFQNNGVVDDSQLPKDRFSAERLKGVDSTLKIQPAKLEDSAVYLCASSLEPGTDYSPLHFGNGTRLTVT.

The CDR3 DNA sequence: TGTGCCAGCAGTTTATCGGGGCCAGGGGGTTCACCCCTCCACTTT. It specifies CASSLSGPGGSPLHF. The rearrangement joins TRBV27 to TRBJ1-6; TRBD1 agrees at 7 bases. In germline, CDR1 is MNHEY, CDR2 SMNVEV (reference sequence). The V gene end was trimmed by 0 bases and the J gene end by 9 bases; junction bases not matched to a gene: 5. The CDR3 covers 15 residues.

The chain uses TRBV6-1 and TRBJ1-2; D not resolved. The CDR3 has 13 amino acids. The V and J ends lost 7 bases and 1 base respectively, with 10 bases between them. Per germline, CDR1 MNHNS and CDR2 SASEGT. The CDR3: CASKNTINYGYTF. The CDR3 DNA is TGTGCCAGCAAAAACACAATTAACTATGGCTACACCTTC.

V gene TRBV28 combines with J gene TRBJ1-2; tentatively, D is TRBD1 (5 bases). The V gene lost 2 bases and the J gene lost 7 bases, with 8 bases spanning the gap. The CDR3 is made up of 12 amino acids. CDR1 and CDR2 (germline): MDHEN, SYDVKM. The CDR3 DNA is TGTGCCAGCAGTTTACAGGGTTTTGGCTACACCTTC. Translation gives CASSLQGFGYTF.

The CDR3 nucleotides are TGCGCCAGCAGCCCAAGACAGAGGAACACTGAAGCTTTCTTT. It translates to CASSPRQRNTEAFF. The J gene is TRBJ1-1, the V gene TRBV5-1; the D gene is possibly TRBD1 (5 bases). Trimming left V 4 bases short and J 1 base short, with 11 bases between. The germline V gene encodes CDR1 SGHRS and CDR2 YFSETQ. The CDR3 spans 14 residues. Full variable domain (rest looked up from reference TRBV5-1 and TRBJ1-1): KAGVTQTPRYLIKTRGQQVTLSCSPISGHRSVSWYQQTPGQGLQFLFEYFSETQRNKGNFPGRFSGRQFSNSRSEMNVSTLELGDSALYLCASSPRQRNTEAFFGQGTRLTVV.

This clone was picked up a small number of times. The genes are TRBV4-1 and TRBJ1-1; D may be TRBD1 (5 bases). Germline values: CDR1 MGHRA, CDR2 YSYEKL. V was clipped by 5 bases and J by 10 bases, with 14 bases between them. The CDR3 runs to 12 residues. CDR3 sequence reads: CASSEQSQGAFF. For the CDR3, the DNA is TGCGCCAGCAGCGAACAAAGCCAGGGAGCTTTCTTT.

The gene calls are TRBV6-1 and TRBJ2-5; 8 bases align to TRBD2. The CDR3 sequence is 14 residues long. The germline V gene has CDR1 MNHNS and CDR2 SASEGT. V lost 1 base and J lost 4; bases outside the gene matches: 2. The CDR3 bases are TGTGCCAGCAGTGAAGTGGCGGGGGGAGAGACCCAGTACTTC. This codes for CASSEVAGGETQYF.

This sequence joins TRBV6-8 and TRBJ2-5, with D possibly being TRBD2 (5 bases). Between the trimmed V and J ends, which lost 7 bases and 1 base, there was a span of 7 bases. The CDR3 loop spans 12 amino acids. Germline values: CDR1 MNHGY, CDR2 SAAAGT. The DNA for the CDR3 is TGTGCCAGCAAACTAGTCCAAGAGACCCAGTACTTC. Its translation is CASKLVQETQYF.

The CDR3, as DNA: TGTGCCAGCAGGCCGGGGTCGCCCGGGGTCAATAATTCACCCCTCCACTTT. Encoded protein: CASRPGSPGVNNSPLHF. The V gene is TRBV27, the J gene TRBJ1-6; D not certain. This CDR3 comprises 17 residues. V lost 6 bases and J 5 bases, leaving 20 bases between the germline ends. CDR1 and CDR2 (germline): MNHEY, SMNVEV (reference sequence).

J is TRBJ2-5 and V is TRBV7-2; TRBD2 matches 7 bases. Losses at the gene ends were 0 bases for V and 5 bases for J; bases not matched to a gene: 3. The CDR3 covers 14 residues. Looked up from germline, CDR1 is SGHTA and CDR2 is FQGNSA. The CDR3 here is CASSLAGLGETQYF. In DNA form, the CDR3 reads TGTGCCAGCAGCTTAGCCGGACTAGGGGAGACCCAGTACTTC.

The V and J genes are TRBV25-1 and TRBJ2-7; 12 nucleotides align to TRBD1. Germline CDR1 MGHDK, CDR2 SYGVNS. Unmatched junction bases numbered 9, after V lost 5 bases and J lost 7 bases. The CDR3 loop spans 15 amino acids. CDR3 nucleotide sequence: TGTGCCAGCAGTCCTCCGGGACAGGGGGCGCTGGAGCAGTACTTC. Its protein product is CASSPPGQGALEQYF.

The genes are TRBV4-2 and TRBJ2-1; 9 bases are a match to TRBD2. The CDR3 is 15 residues long. The V and J ends lost 0 bases and 7 bases, in that order; junction bases with no gene match: 4. CDR1 and CDR2 (germline): LGHNA, YNFKEQ. CDR3 protein: CASSQDRGLANEQFF. For the CDR3, the DNA is TGTGCCAGCAGCCAAGATAGGGGACTAGCTAATGAGCAGTTCTTC.

This clone was seen only once. The chain recombines TRBV10-2 with TRBJ1-1; 8 bases are shared with TRBD1. With 0 bases clipped from V and 10 bases from J, the junction kept 10 bases outside the gene matches. The CDR3 consists of 15 residues. In germline, CDR1 is WSHSY, CDR2 SAAADI. CDR3 nucleotide sequence: TGCGCCAGCAGTGAGTCCCCAGGGGGCGTAGAGAGAGCTTTCTTT. Its protein product is CASSESPGGVERAFF.

The chain is built from TRBV5-1 and TRBJ2-2; 9 bases agree with TRBD1. The CDR3 sequence is 16 residues long. V shed 2 bases and J 2 bases; nucleotides not matched to a gene: 4. In germline, CDR1 is SGHRS, CDR2 YFSETQ. The CDR3 nucleotides are TGCGCCAGCAGCTTCACGACAGGGGGTAACACCGGGGAGCTGTTTTTT. Amino acid sequence: CASSFTTGGNTGELFF.